This T cell receptor (beta chain) was recovered during a study of blood T cell repertoires in COVID-19. Study as a whole: From the United States, Italy and Spain came samples of acute and convalescent COVID-19.

Study processing details: Estimated nucleated cell counts came from reference gene primer amplification. The method was immunoSEQ multiplex PCR; TCRdb's version includes in-frame clones alone and lacks a portion of them. D and trimming come from the DNA, and the V and J calls and clone size come from that table. This sample has 20,000 to 30,000 clones, with around 86% found just once. V shed 0 bases, J shed 6 bases, and the junction held 17 bases outside the gene matches. This CDR3 is built from 18 residues. Germline CDR1 SGHRS, CDR2 YFSETQ. This clone was seen only once. This clonotype was sampled from a woman older than 75 with acute or convalescent COVID-19. The specimen sequenced was peripheral blood. This chain links TRBV5-1 with TRBJ1-1; 7 nucleotides agree with TRBD1. The CDR3 is CASSLARTRTGEGSEAFF. The CDR3 DNA is TGCGCCAGCAGCTTGGCCCGTACCAGGACAGGAGAAGGATCTGAAGCTTTCTTT.